Presented here are 3 T cell receptor beta chains from one specimen sequenced in a study of T cells expressing NK-cell markers. TCRdb processed the 5' RACE reads again and assigns one entry to each CDR3 protein, with no DNA. In total, the table holds under 500,000 distinct CDR3 sequences. Sequenced material: blood T cells: a sorted CD56 or NKG2C T cell subset, CD4+ or CD8+ T cells, or bulk PBMC T cells (not recorded which). The receptors derive from a woman between 18 and 75 years old in good health.

The rearrangement links TRBV7-9 to TRBJ1-6. CDR1 is SEHNR and CDR2 is FQNEAQ in the germline V gene (reference sequence). There are 12 residues in the CDR3. The CDR3 reads CASSHTNSPLHF.

V gene TRBV24-1 combines with J gene TRBJ2-3; TCRdb's D call of TRBD1 is untestable without DNA. This CDR3 region has 14 residues. From germline, CDR1 is KGHDR and CDR2 SFDVKD. The CDR3 loop is CATSDPGRPDTQYF.

The chain employs TRBV7-9 and TRBJ2-4; the TCRdb D gene call, TRBD1, has no DNA to confirm it. This CDR3 is 17 amino acids long. Germline assignment: CDR1 SEHNR and CDR2 FQNEAQ (reference sequence). CDR3: CASSHLRDILAKNIQYF.